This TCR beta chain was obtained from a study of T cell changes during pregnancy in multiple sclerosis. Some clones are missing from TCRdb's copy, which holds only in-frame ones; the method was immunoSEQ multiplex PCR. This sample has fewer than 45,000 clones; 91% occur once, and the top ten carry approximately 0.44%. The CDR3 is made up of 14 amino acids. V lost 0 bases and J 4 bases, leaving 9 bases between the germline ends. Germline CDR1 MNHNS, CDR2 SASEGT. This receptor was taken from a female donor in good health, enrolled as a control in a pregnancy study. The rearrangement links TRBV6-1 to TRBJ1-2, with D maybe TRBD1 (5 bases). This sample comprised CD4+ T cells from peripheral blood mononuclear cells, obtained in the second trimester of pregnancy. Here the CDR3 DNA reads TGTGCCAGCAGTGAAGCAGGGGCCGGCTATGGCTACACCTTC. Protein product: CASSEAGAGYGYTF.